This T cell receptor (beta chain) emerged from a study of CD8+ T cells in alopecia areata. With 4 bases removed from V and 2 bases from J, the gap between germline ends came to 8 bases. CDR3 length equals 13 residues. The germline V gene has CDR1 SGHRS and CDR2 YFSETQ. This clone was recorded once. The target antigen is unknown. Extracted RNA was reverse transcribed, and the resulting cDNA served as sequencing template. The protocol was immunoSEQ multiplex PCR, while the TCRdb copy is restricted to in-frame clones and leaves out a portion. There are approximately 150,000 clones in the sample; about three fifths occur only once, and roughly 17% lies in the top ten. Study results and limitations: Administration of tofacitinib significantly diminished scalp clonality and expanded CD8+ clones within the top 100. The treated group had a single nonresponder, limiting CD8+ expansion-response conclusions. For lesional scalp, especially alopecia totalis/universalis, clonality was higher than in normal scalp.

Treatment meaning: oral pan-JAK inhibitor, 5-10 mg twice daily. This chain uses TRBV5-1 with TRBJ2-3, with D uncertain. The specimen comprised CD4+ T cells sorted from blood, sampled at approximately week 56, from a patient treated with tofacitinib. This receptor was obtained from a human donor with alopecia areata. This chain's CDR3 is CASSNGYTDTQYF. Written as DNA, the CDR3 is TGCGCCAGCAGCAATGGGTACACAGATACGCAGTATTTT.